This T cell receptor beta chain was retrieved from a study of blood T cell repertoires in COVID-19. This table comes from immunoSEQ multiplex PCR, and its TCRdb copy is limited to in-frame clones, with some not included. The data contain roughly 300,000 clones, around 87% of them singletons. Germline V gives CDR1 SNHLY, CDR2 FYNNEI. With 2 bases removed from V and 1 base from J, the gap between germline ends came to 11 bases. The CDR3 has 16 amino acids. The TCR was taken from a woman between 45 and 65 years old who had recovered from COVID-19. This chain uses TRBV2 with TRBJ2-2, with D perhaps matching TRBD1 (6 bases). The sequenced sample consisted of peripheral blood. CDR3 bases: TGTGCCAGCAGTGAATCCTTGACAGGGAACACCGGGGAGCTGTTTTTT. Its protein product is CASSESLTGNTGELFF.